This TCR beta chain was retrieved from a study of blood T cell repertoires in COVID-19. About the research overall: Sample material is recorded as cDNA or gDNA derived from T cells, B-cell-depleted T cells, or PBMCs.

V was cut by 3 bases and J by 8 bases, with 17 bases left in between. The CDR3 contains 16 residues. Germline V gives CDR1 LNHDA, CDR2 SQIVND (reference sequence). Two consecutive negative NP/OP PCR tests, clearance, or resolved symptoms defined Cohort 3 recovery. Clones were read by immunoSEQ multiplex PCR, and TCRdb kept only the in-frame ones, dropping some. The sample records approximately 270,000 clones, roughly 91% being singletons. The rearrangement links TRBV19 to TRBJ1-6; D call uncertain. This sequence was found in a woman aged 55-70 years who had recovered from COVID-19. The sample taken for sequencing was PBMCs or T cells enriched from blood (not recorded which). The CDR3 protein is CASSIRAGWEDSPLHF. The CDR3 DNA sequence: TGTGCCAGTAGTATTAGGGCAGGTTGGGAGGATTCACCCCTCCACTTT.